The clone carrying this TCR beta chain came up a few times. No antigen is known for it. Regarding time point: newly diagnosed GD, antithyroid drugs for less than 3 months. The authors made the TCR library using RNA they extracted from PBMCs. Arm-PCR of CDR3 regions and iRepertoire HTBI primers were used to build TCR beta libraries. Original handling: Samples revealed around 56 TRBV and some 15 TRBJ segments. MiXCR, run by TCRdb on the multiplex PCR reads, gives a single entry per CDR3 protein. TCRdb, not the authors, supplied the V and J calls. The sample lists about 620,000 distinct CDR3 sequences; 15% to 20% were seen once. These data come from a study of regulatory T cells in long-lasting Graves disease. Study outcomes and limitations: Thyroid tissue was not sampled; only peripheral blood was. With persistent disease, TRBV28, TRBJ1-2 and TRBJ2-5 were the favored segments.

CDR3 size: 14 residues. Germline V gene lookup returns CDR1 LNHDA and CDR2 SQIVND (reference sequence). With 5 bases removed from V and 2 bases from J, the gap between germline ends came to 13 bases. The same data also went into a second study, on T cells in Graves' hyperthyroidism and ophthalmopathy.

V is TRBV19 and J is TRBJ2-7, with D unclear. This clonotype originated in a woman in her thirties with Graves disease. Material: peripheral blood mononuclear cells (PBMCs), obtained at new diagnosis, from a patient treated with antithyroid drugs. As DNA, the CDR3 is TGTGCCAGTAGTCAATCTACAGCAGCCTACGAGCAGTACTTC. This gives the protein CASSQSTAAYEQYF.